These 32 T cell receptor beta chains were sequenced from one sample in a study of T-cell memory formation after mild COVID-19. TCRdb fed the 5' RACE reads into MiXCR, producing one record per CDR3 protein. The sample shows about 470,000 distinct CDR3 sequences, 18% of them seen only once. The specimen sequenced was PBMCs or a T cell subset sorted from them (not recorded which). The receptors come from an adult woman who had mild COVID-19 (a few samples of this study predate the infection). Cell type and time point are not known.

The table lists this clonotype with a few counts. The chain carries TRBV4-1 and TRBJ2-1; 8 bases are a match to TRBD1. CDR3 length: 15 residues. V shed 1 base and J 5 bases; nucleotides not matched to a gene: 4. The V gene's germline CDR1 is MGHRA and CDR2 YSYEKL. This CDR3 is CASSQGQGPNNEQFF. In nucleotides, the CDR3 is TGCGCCAGCAGCCAAGGACAGGGGCCTAACAATGAGCAGTTCTTC.

V usage is TRBV7-9 and J usage is TRBJ2-1; 12 bases agree with TRBD2. Germline trimming cut 5 bases from V and 8 bases from J; bases unmatched to any gene: 7. CDR3 size: 15 residues. CDR1 is SEHNR, CDR2 FQNEAQ, per germline (reference sequence). In DNA, the CDR3 is TGTGCCAGCAGCCATCTAGCGGGGGGGCCAGATGAGCAGTTCTTC. It translates to CASSHLAGGPDEQFF.

With regard to this clonotype: The junction does not match germline at one end; this may be a read error. This chain links TRBV12-3 or TRBV12-4 with TRBJ2-7, with 9 positions matching TRBD2. This CDR3 is 15 amino acids long. This CDR3 reads CASSSRGTSSHEQYF. In nucleotides, the CDR3 is TGTGCCAGCAGTTCGCGAGGGACTAGCTCCCACGAGCAGTACTTC.

This clonotype was counted ten times or more. The gene calls are TRBV6-5 and TRBJ2-5; a possible D gene is TRBD2 (7 bases). The CDR3 has 15 residues. The germline CDR1 and CDR2 sequences are MNHEY and SVGAGI. V lost 5 bases to trimming and J lost 5 bases, with 18 bases between them. CDR3 loop: CASSRGGRALETQYF. The DNA for the CDR3 is TGTGCCAGCAGTCGCGGGGGCAGGGCTTTGGAGACCCAGTACTTC.

The chain links TRBV5-1 to TRBJ2-2; tentative D call: TRBD1 (5 bases). Per the germline V gene, CDR1 is SGHRS and CDR2 is YFSETQ. This CDR3 contains 16 residues. Trimming pared 2 bases from V and 7 bases from J, leaving 18 bases between. The CDR3 DNA reads TGCGCCAGCAGCTTTGGGAACCAGGGAACTGACGGGGAGCTGTTTTTT. Translated: CASSFGNQGTDGELFF.

The chain employs TRBV12-5 and TRBJ2-5; maybe TRBD1 (7 bases). Trimming stripped 7 bases from V and 4 bases from J, with 10 bases between. Germline V gene sequence: CDR1 LGHNT, CDR2 FRNRAP. This CDR3 is 12 amino acids long. CDR3 nucleotide sequence: TGTGCTAGTGTGGAGGGGGCAGAGACCCAGTACTTC. This codes for CASVEGAETQYF.

This clonotype was detected a few times. The chain couples TRBV6-1 to TRBJ2-5; 9 bases align to TRBD2. The germline gives CDR1 MNHNS, CDR2 SASEGT. J gave up 3 bases and V 4 bases, and 0 bases lay outside the gene matches. The CDR3 is made up of 13 amino acids. The chain's CDR3 is CASSGTSEETQYF. The CDR3 DNA follows: TGTGCCAGCAGTGGGACTAGCGAAGAGACCCAGTACTTC.

The CDR3 sequence is CSVSSGGYEQYF. The CDR3 DNA reads as TGCAGTGTCTCTAGCGGGGGTTACGAGCAGTACTTC. The chain uses TRBV20-1 and TRBJ2-7; 10 bases match TRBD2. This CDR3 comprises 12 residues. The germline CDR1 and CDR2 sequences are DFQATT and SNEGSKA (reference sequence). V lost 7 bases to trimming and J lost 4 bases; unmatched junction nucleotides: 4.

J is TRBJ2-1 and V is TRBV7-2; 14 bases are shared with TRBD2. Germline-derived CDR1 and CDR2 are SGHTA and FQGNSA. The CDR3 sequence is 16 residues long. Trimming cost V 1 base and J 7 bases; bases outside gene matches: 3. The CDR3 here is CASSLGLAGGANEQFF. The DNA for the CDR3 is TGTGCCAGCAGCTTAGGACTAGCGGGAGGGGCTAATGAGCAGTTCTTC.

The chain joins TRBV25-1 to TRBJ1-4; no clear D gene. Germline assignment: CDR1 MGHDK and CDR2 SYGVNS. The ends were cut back, 4 bases at V and 8 bases at J, with 14 bases in the middle. This CDR3 has 14 amino acids. The DNA of the CDR3 is TGTGCCAGCAGTGTCGAGGAAAACGGGGAAAAACTGTTTTTT. Translating it yields CASSVEENGEKLFF.

The sample holds a few counts of this clonotype. The chain links TRBV7-6 to TRBJ2-2; perhaps TRBD1 as D (6 bases). The CDR3 loop spans 12 amino acids. Per the germline V gene, CDR1 is SGHVS and CDR2 is FNYEAQ. V lost 8 bases and J 5 bases, leaving 9 bases between the germline ends. The CDR3 sequence is CASARGTGELFF. In nucleotides, the CDR3 is TGTGCCAGCGCCAGGGGTACCGGGGAGCTGTTTTTT.

The chain uses TRBV20-1 and TRBJ1-2, with D possibly TRBD1 on 6 matching bases. Between the trimmed V and J ends, which lost 1 base and 6 bases, there was a span of 12 bases. Germline-derived CDR1 and CDR2 are DFQATT and SNEGSKA (reference sequence). The length of the CDR3 is 13 residues. The DNA for the CDR3 is TGCAGTGCTAGAGGGTTACAGGGTCATGGCTACACCTTC. Translated: CSARGLQGHGYTF.

This clonotype has only a few counts. The rearrangement joins TRBV5-4 to TRBJ2-7, with D perhaps TRBD2 (6 bases). V lost 3 bases and J lost 3, with 13 bases in between. CDR1 and CDR2 (germline): SGHNT, YYREEE (reference sequence). The length of the CDR3 is 14 residues. The CDR3 reads CASSSRGVYYEQYF. In DNA form, the CDR3 reads TGTGCCAGCAGCTCCCGCGGGGTATACTACGAGCAGTACTTC.

The genes are TRBV19 and TRBJ2-1; the D gene is possibly TRBD2 (7 bases). CDR1 is LNHDA, CDR2 SQIVND, per germline (reference sequence). V dropped 4 bases and J dropped 2 bases, with 12 bases sitting between them. The CDR3 extends over 15 amino acids. CDR3 in amino acids: CASSRGGGPYNEQFF. The DNA of the CDR3 is TGTGCCAGTAGTAGGGGCGGGGGCCCCTACAATGAGCAGTTCTTC.

This clonotype appeared a few times. The rearrangement joins TRBV11-2 to TRBJ1-3; weak D call: TRBD1 (6 bases). The V end lost 5 bases, the J end lost 0 bases, and 17 bases lay between the germline ends. This CDR3 region has 17 residues. Germline V gene sequence: CDR1 SGHAT, CDR2 FQNNGV. The CDR3: CASSPGGGSSSGNTIYF. The CDR3, as DNA: TGTGCCAGCAGCCCTGGTGGGGGCTCTAGCTCTGGAAACACCATATATTTT.

V usage is TRBV24-1 and J usage is TRBJ1-2, with 10 bases fitting TRBD1. The CDR3 consists of 14 residues. Germline CDR1 KGHDR, CDR2 SFDVKD. Trimming cost V 9 bases and J 6 bases; bases outside gene matches: 9. DNA of the CDR3: TGTGCCACCCGCTCCCCCGGACAGGGGGATGGCTACACCTTC. Encoded protein: CATRSPGQGDGYTF.

This sequence joins TRBV19 and TRBJ1-6; TRBD1 might be the D (6 bases). In germline, CDR1 is LNHDA, CDR2 SQIVND (reference sequence). Between the trimmed V and J ends, which lost 7 bases and 4 bases, there was a span of 17 bases. This CDR3 has 16 residues. The CDR3 region is CASTVSDRAYNSPLHF. The CDR3 nucleotides are TGTGCCAGTACCGTATCGGACAGAGCATATAATTCACCCCTCCACTTT.

This chain joins TRBV7-8 and TRBJ1-2; 8 bases map to TRBD1. Germline V lookup: CDR1 SGHVS, CDR2 FQNEAQ. Trimming cost V 2 bases and J 6 bases; bases outside gene matches: 8. This CDR3 comprises 15 residues. CDR3 coding DNA: TGTGCCAGCAGCTTATCAGGACAGGGCGTTGATGGCTACACCTTC. It translates to CASSLSGQGVDGYTF. The variable domain in full, completed from reference TRBV7-8 and TRBJ1-2, reads GAGVSQSPRYKVAKRGQDVALRCDPISGHVSLFWYQQALGQGPEFLTYFQNEAQLDKSGLPSDRFFAERPEGSVSTLKIQRTQQEDSAVYLCASSLSGQGVDGYTFGSGTRLTVV.

The rearrangement uses TRBV3-1 and TRBJ2-7; D might be TRBD1 (6 bases). The ends were cut back, 4 bases at V and 5 bases at J, with 12 bases in the middle. CDR1 and CDR2 (germline): LGHDT, YNNKEL (reference sequence). The CDR3 covers 13 residues. CDR3 nucleotide sequence: TGTGCCAGCAGCCTCAAGGGGGTCAACGAGCAGTACTTC. This encodes CASSLKGVNEQYF.

The sample holds a few counts of this clonotype. The chain couples TRBV30 to TRBJ2-5, with 9 bases aligning to TRBD2. The germline gives CDR1 GTSNPN, CDR2 SVGIG (reference sequence). V gave up 1 base and J gave up 4 bases; unmatched junction bases: 7. The CDR3 has 15 residues. This chain's CDR3 is CAWSGLAGALETQYF. Written as DNA, the CDR3 is TGTGCCTGGAGTGGTTTAGCGGGGGCATTAGAGACCCAGTACTTC.

The genes are TRBV18 and TRBJ1-1; D is undetermined. The CDR3 covers 15 residues. Trimming took 6 bases from V and 9 from J, leaving 23 bases between them. Germline values: CDR1 KGHSH, CDR2 LQKENI. The CDR3 sequence: CASSIDPARHNKAFF. CDR3 nucleotides: TGTGCCAGCTCTATCGATCCTGCACGGCACAACAAAGCTTTCTTT.

This clonotype was seen a few times. The chain combines TRBV7-8 with TRBJ2-6; TRBD1 matches at 7 bases. Germline CDR1 and CDR2: SGHVS and FQNEAQ. The CDR3 runs to 17 residues. Trimming took 6 bases from V and 2 from J; bases not matched to a gene: 10. The CDR3 sequence is CASRSQGSNTGANVLTF. CDR3 nucleotides: TGTGCCAGCAGGTCACAGGGGTCAAATACTGGGGCCAACGTCCTGACTTTC.

This clonotype was seen more than once but under ten times. The CDR3 region is CAISDHKSNNEQFF. CDR3 in DNA: TGTGCCATCAGTGACCACAAGTCTAACAATGAGCAGTTCTTC. The chain recombines TRBV10-3 with TRBJ2-1; no clear D gene. V was shortened by 3 bases and J by 5 bases, with 11 bases between the two germline ends. This CDR3 contains 14 residues. Germline lookup yields CDR1 ENHRY and CDR2 SYGVKD.

The CDR3 nucleotides are TGCAGTGCTAGAGATGTCTATACGCAGTATTTT. This sequence encodes CSARDVYTQYF. The chain couples TRBV20-1 to TRBJ2-3; D uncertain. This CDR3 spans 11 amino acids. Per germline, CDR1 DFQATT and CDR2 SNEGSKA (reference sequence). The ends were cut back, 0 bases at V and 7 bases at J, with 5 bases in the middle.

This clonotype is a singleton in its sample. The chain recombines TRBV6-1 with TRBJ1-5; 10 bases are a match to TRBD1. The CDR3 length is 16 residues. Germline lookup yields CDR1 MNHNS and CDR2 SASEGT. Trimming at V came to 4 bases and at J to 0 bases, leaving 3 bases not matched to a gene. The CDR3 loop is CASSGTGGYSNQPQHF. CDR3 sequence (DNA): TGTGCCAGCAGTGGGACAGGGGGTTATAGCAATCAGCCCCAGCATTTT.

This clonotype was seen a few times. The chain carries TRBV18 and TRBJ2-1; D tentatively reads TRBD1 or TRBD2 (5 bases each). V shed 0 bases and J shed 6 bases, with 9 bases lying between them. The CDR3 covers 14 residues. The V gene's germline CDR1 is KGHSH and CDR2 LQKENI. CDR3 nucleotides: TGTGCCAGCTCACCACCGGGACCATCCAATGAGCAGTTCTTC. Protein sequence: CASSPPGPSNEQFF. Using reference TRBV18 and TRBJ2-1 for the parts outside the CDR3, the full variable domain is NAGVMQNPRHLVRRRGQEARLRCSPMKGHSHVYWYRQLPEEGLKFMVYLQKENIIDESGMPKERFSAEFPKEGPSILRIQQVVRGDSAAYFCASSPPGPSNEQFFGPGTRLTVL.

The chain recombines TRBV7-2 with TRBJ2-1, with 12 nucleotides matching TRBD2. V trimming: 6 bases; J trimming: 4 bases; junction bases outside the gene matches: 4. Germline CDR1 SGHTA, CDR2 FQGNSA. The CDR3 is 15 residues long. In DNA, the CDR3 is TGTGCCAGCAGAGTGACTAGCGGGAGTTACAATGAGCAGTTCTTC. Its protein product is CASRVTSGSYNEQFF.

This clonotype was counted a few times. The chain employs TRBV7-2 and TRBJ1-1; a weak D match, TRBD1 (6 bases). This CDR3 comprises 16 residues. The V end was cut by 2 bases, the J end by 1 base, with 14 bases between. Germline V lookup: CDR1 SGHTA, CDR2 FQGNSA. The CDR3 DNA reads TGTGCCAGCAGCTTACAGGGACCACAGGGGAACACTGAAGCTTTCTTT. Residues: CASSLQGPQGNTEAFF.

V and J are TRBV29-1 and TRBJ2-7; 7 nucleotides match TRBD1. The ends lost 0 bases at V and 0 bases at J; junction bases unmatched: 5. The CDR3 totals 15 residues. Per the germline V gene, CDR1 is SQVTM and CDR2 is ANQGSEA. In DNA form, the CDR3 reads TGCAGCGTTGAAGACCGCCGGGACAGCTCCTACGAGCAGTACTTC. It yields the protein CSVEDRRDSSYEQYF.

The CDR3 DNA follows: TGTGCCAGCAGTCCGCGCGGGGGGGTCGGGAAGACCCAGTACTTC. Translation: CASSPRGGVGKTQYF. The chain links TRBV6-5 to TRBJ2-5, with TRBD2 matching 9 bases. Per germline, CDR1 MNHEY and CDR2 SVGAGI. The CDR3 consists of 15 residues. Trimming removed 5 bases from V and 6 bases from J; junction bases left unmatched: 10.

The CDR3 nucleotides are TGTGCCATCAGTGAGGGACAGGGCTACGAGCAGTACGTC. Translation gives CAISEGQGYEQYV. The chain links TRBV10-3 to TRBJ2-7, with 8 bases matching TRBD1. The ends lost 2 bases at V and 3 bases at J; junction bases unmatched: 0. Germline V gene lookup returns CDR1 ENHRY and CDR2 SYGVKD. The CDR3 contains 13 residues.

The rearrangement joins TRBV6-1 to TRBJ2-7; 12 positions match TRBD1. CDR3 length: 17 residues. The ends lost 4 bases at V and 3 bases at J; junction bases unmatched: 10. Germline values: CDR1 MNHNS, CDR2 SASEGT. The CDR3 coding sequence is TGTGCCAGCAGTGGGGTGTCCGGGACAGGGGGCCACTACGAGCAGTACTTC. Its protein product is CASSGVSGTGGHYEQYF.